This passage covers 25 T cell receptor beta chains from one sample sequenced in a study of T cell repertoires in cytomegalovirus infection. Their cognate antigens are unknown. TCRdb fed the reads into MiXCR, producing one record per CDR3 protein. The sample carries 230,000 or so distinct CDR3 sequences, around 35% recorded once. The specimen was CD8+ T cells from cultured PBMCs, collected from culture after CMV antigen stimulation. These TCRs come from a human donor in good health (CMV status not recorded). Some clones in this sample may be carry-over from other donors' samples.

Here the CDR3 reads CASSFSGAGNTEAFF. The CDR3 DNA sequence: TGTGCCAGCAGCTTCTCAGGGGCGGGGAACACTGAAGCTTTCTTT. V usage is TRBV7-8 and J usage is TRBJ1-1; D perhaps matches TRBD1 (6 bases). Germline assignment: CDR1 SGHVS and CDR2 FQNEAQ. The CDR3 consists of 15 residues. The germline V and J ends were trimmed by 3 bases and 1 base, with 12 bases remaining between them.

The rearrangement links TRBV5-1 to TRBJ1-1; D might be TRBD1 (5 bases). CDR1 SGHRS and CDR2 YFSETQ come from the germline V gene. V dropped 0 bases and J dropped 3 bases, with 12 bases sitting between them. The CDR3 runs 15 residues. CDR3 bases: TGCGCCAGCAGCTTGGGACCAGGGATACACACTGAAGCTTTCTTT. It specifies CASSLGPGIHTEAFF. Looking up the rest from reference TRBV5-1 and TRBJ1-1 gives the full variable domain: KAGVTQTPRYLIKTRGQQVTLSCSPISGHRSVSWYQQTPGQGLQFLFEYFSETQRNKGNFPGRFSGRQFSNSRSEMNVSTLELGDSALYLCASSLGPGIHTEAFFGQGTRLTVV.

This clonotype was seen only a few times. The chain recombines TRBV7-8 with TRBJ2-3; D gene uncertain. V was cut by 4 bases and J by 8 bases, with 10 bases left in between. Germline V lookup: CDR1 SGHVS, CDR2 FQNEAQ. CDR3 length equals 12 residues. The CDR3 DNA sequence: TGTGCCAGCAGCTCCGGAGAGTTTACGCAGTATTTT. It translates to CASSSGEFTQYF.

The chain combines TRBV9 with TRBJ1-2, with a weak D call TRBD1 (6 bases). The CDR3 runs to 14 residues. Deletions cut 7 bases from V and 5 bases from J, with 18 bases between. Germline V gene data show CDR1 as SGDLS and CDR2 as YYNGEE. The CDR3 coding sequence is TGTGCCAGCGATGGGGGCACAGGGTTTTATGGCTACACCTTC. Translated, it gives CASDGGTGFYGYTF.

This clonotype was detected a few times. The rearrangement links TRBV7-8 to TRBJ1-5, with no clear D. From germline, CDR1 is SGHVS and CDR2 FQNEAQ. There are 13 residues in the CDR3. The germline V and J ends were trimmed by 1 base and 6 bases, with 7 bases remaining between them. The DNA for the CDR3 is TGTGCCAGCAGCTTAGTGGGGATTCAGCCCCAGCATTTT. Translation: CASSLVGIQPQHF.

This clonotype has a handful of counts. This chain connects TRBV7-3 to TRBJ2-3; TRBD2 matches at 8 bases. The CDR3 is 16 residues long. The J segment lost 3 bases and the V segment lost 5 bases, leaving 10 bases of the junction unmatched. Germline assignment: CDR1 SGHTA and CDR2 FQGTGA. The CDR3 DNA reads as TGTGCCAGCAGCGCGGGACCAACTAGCGGAACAGATACGCAGTATTTT. Residues: CASSAGPTSGTDTQYF.

Here the CDR3 reads CASSLGLAGGIPAYEQYF. CDR3 nucleotide sequence: TGTGCCAGCAGCCTGGGACTAGCGGGAGGCATTCCTGCCTACGAGCAGTACTTC. The chain is built from TRBV6-1 and TRBJ2-7; 15 positions match TRBD2. CDR3 length: 18 residues. Per germline, CDR1 MNHNS and CDR2 SASEGT. The V gene end was trimmed by 6 bases and the J gene end by 2 bases; junction bases not matched to a gene: 11.

This clonotype was recorded a few times. This sequence joins TRBV27 and TRBJ1-2, with D perhaps TRBD1 (6 bases). V dropped 5 bases and J dropped 3 bases, with 10 bases sitting between them. This CDR3 contains 13 residues. Germline V gene sequence: CDR1 MNHEY, CDR2 SMNVEV (reference sequence). CDR3 region: CASSRGTHYGYTF. CDR3 nucleotides: TGTGCCAGCAGTCGAGGGACACACTATGGCTACACCTTC.

The chain recombines TRBV19 with TRBJ2-1; 9 bases match TRBD2. CDR1 is LNHDA, CDR2 SQIVND, per germline (reference sequence). The CDR3 length is 13 residues. With 6 bases clipped from V and 10 bases from J, the junction kept 7 bases outside the gene matches. This chain's CDR3 is CASSSAGGREQFF. In DNA form, the CDR3 reads TGTGCCAGTAGCTCAGCGGGAGGAAGGGAGCAGTTCTTC.

This clonotype turned up a few times. The chain has TRBV3-1 and TRBJ2-7; D is perhaps TRBD2 (5 bases). Germline assignment: CDR1 LGHDT and CDR2 YNNKEL (reference sequence). Trimming shortened V by 1 base and J by 2 bases, and 15 bases separated the two germline ends. The CDR3 extends over 16 amino acids. The chain's CDR3 is CASSQVFPSSTYEQYF. As DNA, the CDR3 is TGTGCCAGCAGCCAAGTTTTCCCTAGCAGTACCTACGAGCAGTACTTC.

This sequence joins TRBV14 and TRBJ1-2, with TRBD1 matching over 7 bases. V dropped 1 base and J dropped 4; count of bases not matched to a gene: 9. In germline, CDR1 is SGHDN, CDR2 FVKESK. The CDR3 length is 16 residues. This CDR3 is CASSQGRTGSSYGYTF. The CDR3 DNA sequence: TGTGCCAGCAGCCAAGGGAGGACAGGTTCTTCCTATGGCTACACCTTC.

This clonotype came up a few times. The chain uses TRBV29-1 and TRBJ2-2; a weak D match, TRBD1 (6 bases). This CDR3 has 11 amino acids. Trimming removed 7 bases at V and 6 bases at J, with 9 bases between. Germline loops: CDR1 SQVTM, CDR2 ANQGSEA. In DNA, the CDR3 is TGCAGCGCCACAGGGTCCGGGGAGCTGTTTTTT. Protein sequence: CSATGSGELFF.

The chain combines TRBV7-8 with TRBJ2-7, with D possibly TRBD1 on 6 matching bases. The CDR3 runs 17 residues. Germline V gene lookup returns CDR1 SGHVS and CDR2 FQNEAQ. The V gene lost 1 base and the J gene lost 8 bases, with 24 bases spanning the gap. The CDR3: CASSLGWTAPDLGKQYF. CDR3 DNA sequence: TGTGCCAGCAGCTTAGGATGGACAGCCCCTGACTTGGGTAAGCAGTACTTC.

The sample holds many counts of this clonotype. The chain joins TRBV5-4 to TRBJ2-2; 9 bases agree with TRBD2. CDR1 and CDR2 from the germline V gene are SGHNT and YYREEE (reference sequence). The V segment lost 4 bases and the J segment 8 bases; nucleotides outside the gene matches: 9. This CDR3 comprises 15 residues. The CDR3 sequence is CASSPVNGLAGELFF. In DNA, the CDR3 is TGTGCCAGCAGCCCAGTTAACGGACTAGCGGGGGAGCTGTTTTTT.

The V call is TRBV6-8, the J call TRBJ2-7; 7 bases align to TRBD1. V dropped 0 bases and J dropped 0; count of bases not matched to a gene: 17. Germline lookup yields CDR1 MNHGY and CDR2 SAAAGT. This CDR3 has 20 residues. The CDR3 DNA reads TGTGCCAGCAGTTACTCGAGGGGACAGACCTCCTTGACCAACTCCTACGAGCAGTACTTC. Residues: CASSYSRGQTSLTNSYEQYF.

This clonotype showed up many times. This chain uses TRBV7-9 with TRBJ1-2; 7 bases are shared with TRBD1. Germline assignment: CDR1 SEHNR and CDR2 FQNEAQ (reference sequence). V was clipped by 8 bases and J by 4 bases; unmatched bases: 7. The CDR3 is 13 amino acids. The CDR3: CASRDREGYGYTF. Written as DNA, the CDR3 is TGTGCCAGCCGAGACAGGGAGGGCTATGGCTACACCTTC.

This chain uses TRBV10-3 with TRBJ2-3, with 14 positions matching TRBD2. Germline CDR1 and CDR2: ENHRY and SYGVKD. The J segment lost 0 bases and the V segment lost 3 bases, leaving 5 bases of the junction unmatched. This CDR3 has 18 amino acids. This chain's CDR3 is CAISDGTSGSFSTDTQYF. The CDR3 DNA is TGTGCCATCAGTGACGGGACTAGCGGGAGTTTTAGCACAGATACGCAGTATTTT.

This chain links TRBV4-1 with TRBJ1-2, with TRBD1 identical over 9 bases. Germline lookup yields CDR1 MGHRA and CDR2 YSYEKL. The junction had 8 bases not matched to a gene; V was cut back by 5 bases and J by 7 bases. This CDR3 region has 14 residues. This chain's CDR3 is CASSNPGQGRGYTF. CDR3 DNA: TGCGCCAGCAGCAACCCGGGACAGGGACGTGGCTACACCTTC.

The rearrangement uses TRBV4-1 and TRBJ2-6, with 10 bases lining up with TRBD1. Germline V CDR1 and CDR2: MGHRA, YSYEKL. Trimming removed 10 bases from V and 2 bases from J; junction bases left unmatched: 2. The CDR3 spans 14 residues. The CDR3 sequence is CATTGGTGANVLTF. The CDR3 nucleotides are TGCGCCACGACAGGGGGCACTGGGGCCAACGTCCTGACTTTC.

This clonotype was counted a few times. This chain connects TRBV24-1 to TRBJ2-1, with 7 bases aligning to TRBD2. There are 15 residues in the CDR3. Germline CDR1 is KGHDR and CDR2 is SFDVKD. The V gene end was trimmed by 5 bases and the J gene end by 5 bases; junction bases not matched to a gene: 8. Here the CDR3 DNA reads TGTGCCACCAGTGGGCGGGGCGGGAGCAACAATGAGCAGTTCTTC. It encodes CATSGRGGSNNEQFF.

The chain recombines TRBV5-6 with TRBJ2-5; 10 bases fit TRBD1. The CDR3 contains 17 residues. J was trimmed by 2 bases and V by 2 bases; bases with no gene match: 9. Germline CDR1 SGHDT, CDR2 YYEEEE. The CDR3 DNA is TGTGCCAGCAGCTTATCCGGGACAGGGGTCAGGCAAGAGACCCAGTACTTC. Its protein product is CASSLSGTGVRQETQYF.

The V and J genes are TRBV9 and TRBJ2-7; a possible D gene is TRBD2 (6 bases). With 3 bases removed from V and 0 bases from J, the gap between germline ends came to 13 bases. Germline V gene sequence: CDR1 SGDLS, CDR2 YYNGEE. The CDR3 is 15 residues long. This CDR3 reads CASSAGVALSYEQYF. The CDR3 DNA reads TGTGCCAGCAGCGCGGGGGTAGCGCTCTCCTACGAGCAGTACTTC.

The chain joins TRBV7-3 to TRBJ2-1; D unresolved. Germline CDR1 SGHTA, CDR2 FQGTGA. The V end was cut by 5 bases, the J end by 5 bases, with 13 bases between. This CDR3 has 14 residues. Here the CDR3 reads CASSPIGPDNEQFF. The CDR3 DNA is TGTGCCAGCAGCCCTATCGGACCGGACAATGAGCAGTTCTTC.

This clonotype occurred a few times. The chain carries TRBV11-2 and TRBJ1-1; D is ambiguous. This CDR3 contains 14 residues. Germline V gene data show CDR1 as SGHAT and CDR2 as FQNNGV. V lost 4 bases to trimming and J lost 6 bases, with 15 bases between them. The CDR3, as DNA: TGTGCCAGCAGCTCCGTCCTACAGAGATCTGAAGCTTTCTTT. Protein sequence: CASSSVLQRSEAFF.

This clonotype turned up a few times. V usage is TRBV27 and J usage is TRBJ2-1; TRBD2 is a possible D gene (6 bases). Trimming removed 4 bases from V and 7 bases from J, with 23 bases in between. The CDR3 is made up of 17 amino acids. From germline, CDR1 is MNHEY and CDR2 SMNVEV (reference sequence). As DNA, the CDR3 is TGTGCCAGCAGTTATGGGGCGGGGCTAGTCGGTGTTAATGAGCAGTTCTTC. Translating gives CASSYGAGLVGVNEQFF.